What follows is one T cell receptor beta chain and its context. Its antigen target is currently unknown. The input lacks base qualities; no much larger clone sits a single base away. Hyperthyroidism patients were newly diagnosed, were aged 18 to 65 years, and had a disease duration under 2 months. Anyone with other autoimmune diseases, uncontrolled infections, pregnancy or lactation was excluded from the study. Clinical symptoms, serum thyroxine, TRAb, thyroid ultrasound and orbital computed tomography formed the basis of the diagnosis. Total RNA was extracted with Trizol reagent and quality-checked on an Agilent 2100 Bioanalyzer. The source of the sample is a study of Graves' ophthalmopathy and Graves' hyperthyroidism (dated by TCRdb to 2017 to 2018). Regarding the study in general: Stable hyperthyroidism was defined as no progression to ophthalmopathy within 18 months of follow-up. TCR beta repertoire signatures were used to distinguish Graves' ophthalmopathy from Graves' hyperthyroidism and to predict progression to ophthalmopathy. In total, 135 blood samples were TCR-sequenced: 40 to 45 ophthalmopathy, under 80 hyperthyroidism and some 17 hyperthyroidism-to-ophthalmopathy patients. A discovery set of about a hundred patients (about 45 ophthalmopathy, 57 stable hyperthyroidism) was enrolled to explore V-J signatures distinguishing ophthalmopathy from hyperthyroidism. An independent validation cohort was composed of 18 hyperthyroidism patients and around 16 patients who later progressed from hyperthyroidism to ophthalmopathy. In over 5 hyperthyroidism patients, the T-cell repertoires found in thyroid tissue were compared with those found in blood. Following sampling, methimazole starting at 30 mg daily was administered to hyperthyroidism patients, and high-dose intravenous methylprednisolone was administered to ophthalmopathy patients. What the study reported, not specific to this receptor: In validation, the model predicted ophthalmopathy progression with about 71% sensitivity and about 77% specificity; about a dozen predicted patients were CT-confirmed with GO in a median of approximately six months. Sample size was not predetermined statistically, and investigators were not blinded to group allocation. Among expanded thyroid clonotypes with frequency above 0.001, most also showed up in blood, which suggests that blood repertoires may reflect the thyroid immune response. Ophthalmopathy was separated from stable hyperthyroidism by the 13-signature model with 85% to 90% sensitivity and about 83% specificity in cross-validation and with 80%/75% in the test set.

For repertoire sequencing, TCR beta CDR3 regions were amplified from RNA transcripts. The first round of RT-PCR was done with HTBI primers and the Qiagen OneStep RT-PCR kit, and was followed by a second round of multiplex PCR, then size selection and purification. Sequencing of the libraries was carried out on an Illumina HiSeq2000 in paired-end mode with 100 bp reads. In the source study's methods: Reads were processed with SOAPnuke, discarding reads with adapters, uncalled bases, mean Phred below 15, or no exact constant-primer or identifier match. COPE v1.2.5 was used to merge high-quality paired reads. Each unique nucleotide sequence was treated as a clonotype, and MiTCR v1.1 was used to align the clonotypes to the IMGT TRB V, D and J references. Only V-J combinations with frequency above 0.0001 were analysed, covering approximately 99% of repertoires. For each V-J combination, a TCR clonal expansion and chaos score was defined as F50 clonal expansion divided by the chaos observed in the TCRdist matrix. Welch's t-statistics and random forest were used to narrow the features down to around 13 V-J combinations, which were then fed into a naive Bayes classifier. The similarity between thyroid and blood repertoires was quantified using the Morisita-Horn index. TCRdb reran the public reads through fastp at Q25 and MiXCR, keeping productive beta chains. All rows with the same CDR3 protein become a single entry with the most common DNA and genes. TCRdb's processing, not the authors' own work, is the source of the V and J calls. The sample yields more than 1,000,000 distinct CDR3 sequences; 35% to 40% were counted once. The biggest ten clones account for 8.5% to 14% of the sample.

Via the germline V gene, CDR1 is SNHLY and CDR2 FYNNEI. Including cysteine and phenylalanine, the CDR3 has 13 amino acids. Left in the record is the CDR3 DNA by itself, 39 bases read in frame from the first base. From V the trimming removes 8 bases and from J it removes 7 bases, while the gene matches leave 11 bases of the junction unaccounted for. This receptor chain uses TRBV2 and TRBJ2-7, and TRBD2 matches 7 of the central bases. This clonotype was obtained from an adult man with Graves' hyperthyroidism. The sample comprised peripheral blood or thyroid tissue (not recorded which). In nucleotide form, the sequence is TGTGCCAGCTTTGGGAGGGGAATCGGTGAGCAGTACTTC. Translated, this is CASFGRGIGEQYF.